Following are 22 T cell receptor beta chains from one sample sequenced in a study of blood T cell repertoires in COVID-19 (TCRdb year 2020). The method was the immunoSEQ multiplex PCR assay. TCRdb retrieved this table from immuneACCESS and kept in-frame rearrangements only. Not all clones are present; in checked studies, unresolved V genes account for under half, and no reason is known for the remainder. This sample has about 46,000 clones in its table, and 86% of those were observed once. 3% to 3.5% of the sample is in the top ten clones. Specimen: PBMCs or T cells enriched from blood (not recorded which). The receptors were gathered from a woman between 50 and 59 years old who had recovered from COVID-19.

This sequence joins TRBV11-3 and TRBJ2-2; D perhaps matches TRBD2 (6 bases). Germline V lookup: CDR1 SGHNT, CDR2 YENEEA. V lost 1 base to trimming and J lost 6 bases, with 9 bases between them. The CDR3 contains 14 residues. The DNA of the CDR3 is TGTGCCAGCAGCTTAGTCGGGGGAGCCGGGGAGCTGTTTTTT. Protein sequence: CASSLVGGAGELFF.

V gene TRBV28 combines with J gene TRBJ2-7; tentative D call: TRBD1 (5 bases). V was cut by 4 bases and J by 3 bases, with 13 bases left in between. This CDR3 has 14 residues. The germline CDR1 and CDR2 sequences are MDHEN and SYDVKM. In DNA, the CDR3 is TGTGCCAGCAGTTCGTCACCCAGGGACTACGAGCAGTACTTC. Residues: CASSSSPRDYEQYF.

The genes are TRBV25-1 and TRBJ1-6; D is perhaps TRBD1 (5 bases). Trimming took off 10 bases at V and 8 bases at J, with 15 bases between the two ends. CDR3 length: 13 residues. Germline V gives CDR1 MGHDK, CDR2 SYGVNS. The CDR3 sequence is CATRRGTDSPLHF. The DNA for the CDR3 is TGTGCCACCCGAAGGGGAACGGATTCACCCCTCCACTTT.

V usage is TRBV6-6 and J usage is TRBJ1-6, with unresolved D. V dropped 6 bases and J dropped 2 bases, with 14 bases sitting between them. CDR1 and CDR2 (germline): MNHNY, SVGAGI (reference sequence). The CDR3 loop spans 16 amino acids. CDR3 protein: CASRTSERAYNSPLHF. CDR3 DNA: TGTGCCAGCAGGACCAGCGAACGTGCCTATAATTCACCCCTCCACTTT.

The rearrangement uses TRBV11-2 and TRBJ1-6; TRBD1 aligns across 7 bases. Germline assignment: CDR1 SGHAT and CDR2 FQNNGV. V lost 4 bases to trimming and J lost 10 bases; unmatched junction nucleotides: 7. The CDR3 covers 14 residues. As DNA, the CDR3 is TGTGCCAGCAGCTCACGGACAGGCAAGTCACCCCTCCACTTT. This translates into CASSSRTGKSPLHF. Full variable domain (remainder filled in from reference TRBV11-2 and TRBJ1-6): EAGVAQSPRYKIIEKRQSVAFWCNPISGHATLYWYQQILGQGPKLLIQFQNNGVVDDSQLPKDRFSAERLKGVDSTLKIQPAKLEDSAVYLCASSSRTGKSPLHFGNGTRLTVT.

This chain uses TRBV7-2 with TRBJ2-3; D is uncertain. The CDR3 is made up of 13 amino acids. V lost 3 bases to trimming and J lost 5 bases, with 9 bases between them. Germline assignment: CDR1 SGHTA and CDR2 FQGNSA. In DNA form, the CDR3 reads TGTGCCAGCAGCTTGTTTGAGGTAGATACGCAGTATTTT. Translated: CASSLFEVDTQYF.

This chain joins TRBV10-1 and TRBJ2-1, with D perhaps matching TRBD2 (5 bases). Germline CDR1 WNHNN, CDR2 SYGVQD (reference sequence). The CDR3 runs 15 residues. Trimming shortened V by 0 bases and J by 16 bases, and 22 bases separated the two germline ends. The CDR3 sequence is CASSESRPSSRPQFF. CDR3 nucleotides: TGCGCCAGCAGTGAGTCGAGACCTAGCTCGAGACCTCAATTCTTC.

Written as DNA, the CDR3 is TGCGCCAGCAGCCAAGATCGCAACAGGGGGTATTCACCCCTCCACTTT. This translates into CASSQDRNRGYSPLHF. The genes are TRBV4-3 and TRBJ1-6; 8 bases map to TRBD1. Germline-derived CDR1 and CDR2 are LGHNA and YSLEER. The CDR3 covers 16 residues. Trimming removed 0 bases from V and 8 bases from J; junction bases left unmatched: 6.

This clone was observed a few times. The rearrangement links TRBV4-3 to TRBJ1-1, with TRBD1 as a possible D gene (6 bases). Germline CDR1 is LGHNA and CDR2 is YSLEER. Trimming stripped 1 base from V and 5 bases from J, with 14 bases between. The CDR3 totals 15 residues. CDR3 nucleotides: TGCGCCAGCAGCCAAGTAGCGGGGGCGCGAACTGAAGCTTTCTTT. Residues: CASSQVAGARTEAFF.

The V gene is TRBV7-2, the J gene TRBJ2-2, with 8 bases that match TRBD2. This CDR3 is 16 amino acids long. The V gene end was trimmed by 1 base and the J gene end by 6 bases; junction bases not matched to a gene: 7. Looked up from germline, CDR1 is SGHTA and CDR2 is FQGNSA. The CDR3 DNA follows: TGTGCCAGCAGCTTAGGAGGGCGGGGGGCCCCCGGGGAGCTGTTTTTT. It specifies CASSLGGRGAPGELFF.

V gene TRBV4-1 combines with J gene TRBJ1-5; 8 bases match TRBD1. J lost 0 bases, V lost 4 bases, and 5 bases had no gene match. In germline, CDR1 is MGHRA, CDR2 YSYEKL. The CDR3 sequence is 16 residues long. The CDR3 sequence: CASSRDRGVSNQPQHF. For the CDR3, the DNA is TGCGCCAGCAGCCGAGACAGGGGCGTTAGCAATCAGCCCCAGCATTTT.

The V and J genes are TRBV10-3 and TRBJ1-1; tentatively, D is TRBD1 (5 bases). The germline V gene has CDR1 ENHRY and CDR2 SYGVKD. The CDR3 covers 14 residues. V lost 5 bases, J lost 0 bases, and 10 bases lay in between. This CDR3 reads CAISPLGVNTEAFF. Written as DNA, the CDR3 is TGTGCCATCAGTCCCCTAGGGGTGAACACTGAAGCTTTCTTT.

This clone has only one observation. V and J are TRBV6-5 and TRBJ2-6, with a possible D match to TRBD2 (5 bases). The ends were cut back, 4 bases at V and 0 bases at J, with 7 bases in the middle. Germline CDR1 and CDR2: MNHEY and SVGAGI. This CDR3 comprises 15 residues. CDR3 sequence reads: CASSWAGSGANVLTF. DNA of the CDR3: TGTGCCAGCAGTTGGGCGGGCTCTGGGGCCAACGTCCTGACTTTC.

The gene calls are TRBV4-2 and TRBJ2-1; 11 nucleotides match TRBD1. The CDR3 is 16 residues long. Germline V CDR1 and CDR2: LGHNA, YNFKEQ. The junction had 5 bases not matched to a gene; V was cut back by 1 base and J by 6 bases. DNA for the CDR3: TGTGCCAGCAGCCAAGTGGGGACAGGGGGAAGCAATGAGCAGTTCTTC. Its protein is CASSQVGTGGSNEQFF.

The genes are TRBV6-5 and TRBJ1-2; weak D call: TRBD1 (6 bases). The CDR3 is made up of 15 amino acids. V was trimmed by 2 bases and J by 6 bases, leaving 16 bases between them. Germline loops: CDR1 MNHEY, CDR2 SVGAGI. CDR3 region: CASSYRVDSPNGYTF. DNA of the CDR3: TGTGCCAGCAGTTACCGGGTGGACAGCCCAAATGGCTACACCTTC.

The chain uses TRBV16 and TRBJ1-5; D possibly corresponds to TRBD1 (5 bases). V lost 0 bases, J lost 4 bases, and 13 bases lay in between. The germline V gene encodes CDR1 KGHSY and CDR2 FQNENV. The CDR3 sequence is 16 residues long. The CDR3 here is CASSQSGGVANQPQHF. The CDR3 DNA reads as TGTGCCAGCAGCCAATCAGGAGGGGTCGCGAATCAGCCCCAGCATTTT.

The rearrangement joins TRBV28 to TRBJ1-4, with 7 positions matching TRBD1. The CDR3 runs to 15 residues. The germline V gene has CDR1 MDHEN and CDR2 SYDVKM. V was pared by 7 bases and J by 3 bases, with 8 bases of the junction left unmatched. The CDR3 reads CASTLRQGSNEKLFF. In DNA, the CDR3 is TGTGCCAGCACCCTTAGACAGGGTTCTAATGAAAAACTGTTTTTT.

The rearrangement joins TRBV6-2 or TRBV6-3 to TRBJ2-2, with a tentative D call TRBD1 (5 bases). CDR1 is MNHEY and CDR2 is SVGEGT in the germline V gene. This CDR3 has 15 amino acids. Trimming left V 1 base short and J 7 bases short, with 13 bases between. The DNA of the CDR3 is TGTGCCAGCAGTTACTACTTCGGTACAGGCGGGGAGCTGTTTTTT. Protein: CASSYYFGTGGELFF.

The genes are TRBV2 and TRBJ2-5, with 7 nucleotides matching TRBD1. J lost 1 base, V lost 6 bases, and 5 bases had no gene match. The germline CDR1 and CDR2 sequences are SNHLY and FYNNEI. The CDR3 is 14 amino acids. CDR3 protein: CASSRDRTQETQYF. CDR3 sequence (DNA): TGTGCCAGCAGCCGGGACAGAACCCAAGAGACCCAGTACTTC.

For the CDR3, the DNA is TGTGCCAGCAGTTCAGGACAGCGCAATCAGCCCCAGCATTTT. Its protein product is CASSSGQRNQPQHF. This chain joins TRBV3-1 (or the pseudogene TRBV3-2) and TRBJ1-5; D is possibly TRBD1 (6 bases). Per the germline V gene, CDR1 is LGHDT and CDR2 is YNNKEL (reference sequence). V was clipped by 6 bases and J by 2 bases, with 11 bases between them. There are 14 residues in the CDR3.

V and J are TRBV7-9 and TRBJ1-1; 11 bases fit TRBD1. Germline lookup yields CDR1 SEHNR and CDR2 FQNEAQ (reference sequence). The CDR3 length is 18 residues. V lost 1 base, J lost 10 bases, and 17 bases stayed unmatched. CDR3 in amino acids: CASSLDNYSGTGGVRAFF. The CDR3 coding sequence is TGTGCCAGCAGCTTAGACAACTATTCCGGGACAGGGGGTGTCCGAGCTTTCTTT.

The V and J genes are TRBV4-3 and TRBJ2-1, with 7 bases lining up with TRBD2. This CDR3 contains 16 residues. Germline-derived CDR1 and CDR2 are LGHNA and YSLEER. Losses at the gene ends were 0 bases for V and 8 bases for J; bases not matched to a gene: 10. The CDR3 coding sequence is TGCGCCAGCAGCCAAGATTGGGGGGGTCCCGGGGATGAGCAGTTCTTC. The encoded protein is CASSQDWGGPGDEQFF.